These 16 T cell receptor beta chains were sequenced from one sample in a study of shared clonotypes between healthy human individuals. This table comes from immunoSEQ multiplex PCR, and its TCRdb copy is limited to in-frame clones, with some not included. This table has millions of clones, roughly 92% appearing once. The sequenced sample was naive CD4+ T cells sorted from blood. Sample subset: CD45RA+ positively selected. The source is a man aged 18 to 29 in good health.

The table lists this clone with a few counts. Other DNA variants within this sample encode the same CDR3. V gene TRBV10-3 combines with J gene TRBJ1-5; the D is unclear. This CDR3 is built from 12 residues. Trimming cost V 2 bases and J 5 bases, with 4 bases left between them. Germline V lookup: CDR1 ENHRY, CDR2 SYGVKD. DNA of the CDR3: TGTGCCATCAGTGAGGTGGATCAGCCCCAGCATTTT. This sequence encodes CAISEVDQPQHF.

As DNA, the CDR3 is TGTGCCATCAGTCCAGGGTTGGCCACTGAAGCTTTCTTT. Amino acid sequence: CAISPGLATEAFF. The rearrangement joins TRBV10-3 to TRBJ1-1; a weak D match, TRBD1 (5 bases). This CDR3 spans 13 amino acids. V was pared by 5 bases and J by 4 bases, with 11 bases between. Germline CDR1 is ENHRY and CDR2 is SYGVKD.

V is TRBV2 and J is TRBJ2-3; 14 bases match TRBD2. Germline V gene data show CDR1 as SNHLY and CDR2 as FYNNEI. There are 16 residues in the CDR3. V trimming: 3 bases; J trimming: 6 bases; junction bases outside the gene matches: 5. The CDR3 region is CASSDTRLAGGDTQYF. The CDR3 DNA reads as TGTGCCAGCAGTGATACCAGACTAGCGGGGGGGGATACGCAGTATTTT. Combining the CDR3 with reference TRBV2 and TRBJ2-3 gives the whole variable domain EPEVTQTPSHQVTQMGQEVILRCVPISNHLYFYWYRQILGQKVEFLVSFYNNEISEKSEIFDDQFSVERPDGSNFTLKIRSTKLEDSAMYFCASSDTRLAGGDTQYFGPGTRLTVL.

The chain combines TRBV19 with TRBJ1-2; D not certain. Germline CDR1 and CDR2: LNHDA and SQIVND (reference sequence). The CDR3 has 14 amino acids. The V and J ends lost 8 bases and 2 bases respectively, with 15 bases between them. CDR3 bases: TGTGCCAGTCGACCGACGGACTTAAACTATGGCTACACCTTC. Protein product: CASRPTDLNYGYTF.

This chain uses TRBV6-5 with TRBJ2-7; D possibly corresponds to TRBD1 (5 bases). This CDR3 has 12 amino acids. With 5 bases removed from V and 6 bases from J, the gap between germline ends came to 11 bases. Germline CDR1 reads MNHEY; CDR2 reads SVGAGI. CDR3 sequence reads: CASSTRRGEQYF. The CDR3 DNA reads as TGTGCCAGCAGTACCAGAAGGGGCGAGCAGTACTTC.

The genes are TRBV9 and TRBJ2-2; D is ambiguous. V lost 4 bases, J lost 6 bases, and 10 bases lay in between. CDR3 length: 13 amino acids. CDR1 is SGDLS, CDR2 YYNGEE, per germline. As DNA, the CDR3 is TGTGCCAGCAGCCTCACGGTCCCCGGGGAGCTGTTTTTT. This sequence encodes CASSLTVPGELFF.

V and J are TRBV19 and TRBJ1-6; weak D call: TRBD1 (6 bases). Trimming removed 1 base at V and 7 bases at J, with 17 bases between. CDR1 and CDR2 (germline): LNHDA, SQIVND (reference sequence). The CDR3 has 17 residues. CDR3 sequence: CASSIGASGVLNSPLHF. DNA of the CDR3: TGTGCCAGTAGTATAGGGGCCTCAGGGGTGTTGAATTCACCCCTCCACTTT.

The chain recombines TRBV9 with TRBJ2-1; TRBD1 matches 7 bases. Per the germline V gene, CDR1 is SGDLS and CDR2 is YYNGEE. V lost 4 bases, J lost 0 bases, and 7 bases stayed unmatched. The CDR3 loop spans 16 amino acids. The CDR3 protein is CASSPGTALSYNEQFF. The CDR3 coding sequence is TGTGCCAGCAGCCCCGGGACAGCTCTCTCCTACAATGAGCAGTTCTTC.

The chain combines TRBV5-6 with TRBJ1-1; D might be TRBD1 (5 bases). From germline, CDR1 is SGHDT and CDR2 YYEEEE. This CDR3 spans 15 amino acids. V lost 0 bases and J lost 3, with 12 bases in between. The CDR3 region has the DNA TGTGCCAGCAGCTTGGCAGGGCCTCCTTACACTGAAGCTTTCTTT. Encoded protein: CASSLAGPPYTEAFF. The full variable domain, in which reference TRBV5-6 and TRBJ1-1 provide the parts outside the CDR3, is DAGVTQSPTHLIKTRGQQVTLRCSPKSGHDTVSWYQQALGQGPQFIFQYYEEEERQRGNFPDRFSGHQFPNYSSELNVNALLLGDSALYLCASSLAGPPYTEAFFGQGTRLTVV.

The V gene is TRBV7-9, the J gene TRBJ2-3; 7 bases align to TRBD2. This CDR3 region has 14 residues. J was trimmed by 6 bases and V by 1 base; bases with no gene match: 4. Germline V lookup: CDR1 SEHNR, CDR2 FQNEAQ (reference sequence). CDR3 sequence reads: CASSLGLAADTQYF. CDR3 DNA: TGTGCCAGCAGCTTAGGACTAGCCGCGGATACGCAGTATTTT.

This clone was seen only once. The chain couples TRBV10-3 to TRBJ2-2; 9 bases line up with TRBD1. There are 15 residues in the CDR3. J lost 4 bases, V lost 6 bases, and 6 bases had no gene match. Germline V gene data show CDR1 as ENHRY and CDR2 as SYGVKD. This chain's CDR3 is CAIRDRGNGTGELFF. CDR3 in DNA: TGTGCCATCAGAGACAGGGGGAATGGCACCGGGGAGCTGTTTTTT.

CDR3 nucleotides: TGTGCCAGCAGGAGGGTATCTAATGAAAAACTGTTTTTT. Translating it yields CASRRVSNEKLFF. V gene TRBV6-6 combines with J gene TRBJ1-4; D not certain. Germline CDR1 MNHNY, CDR2 SVGAGI (reference sequence). Trimming cost V 6 bases and J 3 bases, with 8 bases left between them. The CDR3 loop spans 13 amino acids.

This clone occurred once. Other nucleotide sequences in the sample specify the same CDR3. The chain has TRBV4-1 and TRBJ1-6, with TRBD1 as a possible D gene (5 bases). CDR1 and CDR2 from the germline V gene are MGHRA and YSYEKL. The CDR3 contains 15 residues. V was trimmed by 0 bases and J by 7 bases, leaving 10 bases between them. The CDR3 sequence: CASSQEGLGNSPLHF. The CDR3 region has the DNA TGCGCCAGCAGCCAAGAGGGGCTGGGGAATTCACCCCTCCACTTT.

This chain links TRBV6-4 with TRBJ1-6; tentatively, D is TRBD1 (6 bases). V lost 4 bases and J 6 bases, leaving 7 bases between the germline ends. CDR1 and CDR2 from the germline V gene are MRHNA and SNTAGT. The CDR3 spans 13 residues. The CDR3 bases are TGTGCCAGCAGTGCGGGGGCTAATTCACCCCTCCACTTT. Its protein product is CASSAGANSPLHF.

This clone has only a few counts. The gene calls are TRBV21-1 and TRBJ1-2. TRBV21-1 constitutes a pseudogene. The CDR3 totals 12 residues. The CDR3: CASSKWGNGYTF. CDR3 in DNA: TGTGCCAGCAGCAAGTGGGGTAATGGCTACACCTTC.

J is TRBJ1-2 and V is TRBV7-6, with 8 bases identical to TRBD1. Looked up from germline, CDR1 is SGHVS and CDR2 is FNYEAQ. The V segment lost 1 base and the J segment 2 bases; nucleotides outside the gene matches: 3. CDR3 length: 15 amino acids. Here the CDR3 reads CASSLGYRGNYGYTF. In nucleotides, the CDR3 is TGTGCCAGCAGCTTAGGTTACAGGGGGAACTATGGCTACACCTTC.